Presented here are 19 T cell receptor beta chains from one specimen sequenced in a study of blood T cells in healthy people across ages. A second PCR of 7 to 11 cycles used a sample-barcoded 5' primer and a J-beta primer mix. MiXCR, run by TCRdb on the 5' RACE reads, gives a single entry per CDR3 protein. Among 800,000 or so distinct CDR3 sequences listed, approximately 67% were seen once. Source material: blood. These receptors all come from a man aged 25-45 years in good health.

The CDR3 nucleotides are TGTGCCAGCAGTTCTTACAAGTACAATGAGCAGTTCTTC. Translated, it gives CASSSYKYNEQFF. V and J are TRBV12-3 or TRBV12-4 and TRBJ2-1, with D hard to call. Trimming removed 4 bases from V and 4 bases from J, with 8 bases in between. This CDR3 spans 13 amino acids.

In its sample, this clonotype was seen a few times. This chain joins TRBV29-1 and TRBJ2-1, with D perhaps TRBD2 (6 bases). The germline V and J ends were trimmed by 6 bases and 8 bases, with 17 bases remaining between them. Germline V gene data show CDR1 as SQVTM and CDR2 as ANQGSEA. The length of the CDR3 is 13 residues. CDR3 nucleotides: TGCAGCGTCGGACGGGGGACTGGGGATGAGCAGTTCTTC. Amino acid sequence: CSVGRGTGDEQFF.

CDR3 amino acids: CSVEAQTGNTIYF. In DNA form, the CDR3 reads TGCAGCGTTGAAGCCCAAACTGGAAACACCATATATTTT. The chain has TRBV29-1 and TRBJ1-3; D not certain. This CDR3 is built from 13 residues. Trimming took 1 base from V and 2 from J, leaving 6 bases between them. Germline loops: CDR1 SQVTM, CDR2 ANQGSEA.

V and J are TRBV12-3 or TRBV12-4 and TRBJ1-4, with D perhaps matching TRBD1 (5 bases). With 7 bases removed from V and 7 bases from J, the gap between germline ends came to 16 bases. The CDR3 is 14 residues long. CDR3 sequence (DNA): TGTGCCAGCACCGTAGGACACGCCAGTGAAAAACTGTTTTTT. It translates to CASTVGHASEKLFF.

The chain employs TRBV12-3 or TRBV12-4 and TRBJ1-5; tentatively, D is TRBD1 (5 bases). V lost 5 bases to trimming and J lost 3 bases, with 17 bases between them. This CDR3 spans 16 amino acids. CDR3 in DNA: TGTGCCAGCAGTCCTGGGGGGTCTTTCGACAATCAGCCCCAGCATTTT. It specifies CASSPGGSFDNQPQHF.

The rearrangement links TRBV4-3 to TRBJ2-1; 7 bases agree with TRBD1. Germline V lookup: CDR1 LGHNA, CDR2 YSLEER. J was trimmed by 6 bases and V by 3 bases; bases with no gene match: 5. This CDR3 spans 14 amino acids. CDR3 loop: CASSQDRPGNEQFF. CDR3 coding DNA: TGCGCCAGCAGCCAGGACAGGCCTGGCAATGAGCAGTTCTTC.

The chain couples TRBV28 to TRBJ2-1; D is possibly TRBD1 (6 bases). Germline values: CDR1 MDHEN, CDR2 SYDVKM. The V end lost 4 bases, the J end lost 5 bases, and 12 bases lay between the germline ends. The CDR3 consists of 14 residues. The CDR3: CASSWGRTDNEQFF. For the CDR3, the DNA is TGTGCCAGCAGTTGGGGGCGTACCGACAATGAGCAGTTCTTC.

The CDR3 loop reads CASSLRWEGADEQYF. The DNA of the CDR3 is TGTGCCAGCAGTTTAAGGTGGGAGGGGGCGGACGAGCAGTACTTC. The genes are TRBV27 and TRBJ2-7, with D perhaps given as TRBD1 or TRBD2 (7 bases each). The CDR3 covers 15 residues. Between the trimmed V and J ends, which lost 2 bases and 5 bases, there was a span of 16 bases. Germline V CDR1 and CDR2: MNHEY, SMNVEV (reference sequence).

The chain uses TRBV7-2 and TRBJ2-1; D is perhaps TRBD1 (6 bases). V lost 5 bases and J lost 6, with 17 bases in between. The germline V gene has CDR1 SGHTA and CDR2 FQGNSA. The CDR3 is made up of 15 amino acids. This CDR3 reads CASSQGQGRFNEQFF. As DNA, the CDR3 is TGTGCCAGCAGCCAGGGGCAGGGGAGATTCAATGAGCAGTTCTTC.

The CDR3 DNA follows: TGCAGTGCTAGACAGAACTATGGCTACACCTTC. This gives the protein CSARQNYGYTF. The rearrangement links TRBV20-1 to TRBJ1-2; D gene unclear. The germline V gene has CDR1 DFQATT and CDR2 SNEGSKA (reference sequence). The CDR3 is 11 amino acids. With 2 bases removed from V and 2 bases from J, the gap between germline ends came to 3 bases.

This clonotype was detected ten times or more. The chain recombines TRBV6-2 or TRBV6-3 with TRBJ2-5; 7 nucleotides match TRBD1. The V gene end was trimmed by 2 bases and the J gene end by 1 base; junction bases not matched to a gene: 1. Germline V gene sequence: CDR1 MNHEY, CDR2 SVGEGT. CDR3 size: 14 residues. This CDR3 is CASSYRTGQETQYF. The CDR3 DNA reads TGTGCCAGCAGTTACCGGACAGGCCAAGAGACCCAGTACTTC.

The chain links TRBV7-2 to TRBJ2-3, with TRBD2 matching over 11 bases. Germline V gene data show CDR1 as SGHTA and CDR2 as FQGNSA. CDR3 size: 16 residues. Unmatched junction bases numbered 9, after V lost 5 bases and J lost 5 bases. The DNA of the CDR3 is TGTGCCAGCAGCCCCCAAGCTAGCGGGGGGCGAGATACGCAGTATTTT. The encoded protein is CASSPQASGGRDTQYF.

The chain uses TRBV7-3 and TRBJ1-2, with TRBD1 matching over 8 bases. Germline assignment: CDR1 SGHTA and CDR2 FQGTGA. The CDR3 is 14 amino acids. V trimming: 5 bases; J trimming: 13 bases; junction bases outside the gene matches: 15. CDR3 in DNA: TGTGCCAGCAGCCCAAGCGTGGACAGGGACCACGTCACCTTC. Translating it yields CASSPSVDRDHVTF. Combining the CDR3 with reference TRBV7-3 and TRBJ1-2 gives the whole variable domain GAGVSQTPSNKVTEKGKYVELRCDPISGHTALYWYRQSLGQGPEFLIYFQGTGAADDSGLPNDRFFAVRPEGSVSTLKIQRTERGDSAVYLCASSPSVDRDHVTFGSGTRLTVV.

V usage is TRBV27 and J usage is TRBJ1-2; 7 bases are a match to TRBD1. The V gene end was trimmed by 3 bases and the J gene end by 6 bases; junction bases not matched to a gene: 1. Looked up from germline, CDR1 is MNHEY and CDR2 is SMNVEV (reference sequence). The CDR3 extends over 12 amino acids. In nucleotides, the CDR3 is TGTGCCAGCAGTTTGACAGGGAATGGCTACACCTTC. Translating gives CASSLTGNGYTF.

This clonotype was recorded once. The chain recombines TRBV11-2 with TRBJ2-7; TRBD1 agrees at 7 bases. CDR1 is SGHAT and CDR2 is FQNNGV in the germline V gene. This CDR3 comprises 15 residues. The junction had 7 bases not matched to a gene; V was cut back by 1 base and J by 4 bases. In DNA, the CDR3 is TGTGCCAGCAGCTTAGGACAGGGTATGGGTTACGAGCAGTACTTC. This codes for CASSLGQGMGYEQYF.

The CDR3 loop is CASNIQGRGNTIYF. As DNA, the CDR3 is TGTGCCAGCAATATACAGGGGAGAGGAAACACCATATATTTT. The chain has TRBV12-3 or TRBV12-4 and TRBJ1-3, with TRBD1 matching 7 bases. The CDR3 totals 14 residues. The J segment lost 4 bases and the V segment lost 7 bases, leaving 7 bases of the junction unmatched.

This clonotype turned up a few times. V usage is TRBV5-1 and J usage is TRBJ1-2; 8 bases map to TRBD1. V was pared by 0 bases and J by 6 bases, with 4 bases of the junction left unmatched. Germline V gene sequence: CDR1 SGHRS, CDR2 YFSETQ. CDR3 length: 14 residues. The CDR3 loop reads CASSLARRGHGYTF. CDR3 in DNA: TGCGCCAGCAGCTTGGCCCGCAGGGGGCATGGCTACACCTTC. The variable domain in full, with the rest retrieved from reference TRBV5-1 and TRBJ1-2, is KAGVTQTPRYLIKTRGQQVTLSCSPISGHRSVSWYQQTPGQGLQFLFEYFSETQRNKGNFPGRFSGRQFSNSRSEMNVSTLELGDSALYLCASSLARRGHGYTFGSGTRLTVV.

The table lists this clonotype with a few counts. This chain joins TRBV4-2 and TRBJ2-1, with no clear D. V gave up 1 base and J gave up 3 bases, with 10 bases separating them. Germline values: CDR1 LGHNA, CDR2 YNFKEQ. The CDR3 contains 15 residues. Here the CDR3 reads CASSQGSEYYNEQFF. CDR3 bases: TGTGCCAGCAGCCAAGGGAGCGAGTACTACAATGAGCAGTTCTTC.

The chain links TRBV3-1 to TRBJ2-5, with 7 nucleotides matching TRBD2. Germline assignment: CDR1 LGHDT and CDR2 YNNKEL (reference sequence). The CDR3 totals 13 residues. With V trimmed by 4 bases and J by 5 bases, 4 bases remained unmatched. The CDR3 DNA follows: TGTGCCAGCAGCCGGAAAGCGGGGGAGACCCAGTACTTC. This gives the protein CASSRKAGETQYF.